Shown below are 27 T cell receptor beta chains from a single sample sequenced in a study of blood T cells in healthy people across ages. A second PCR of roughly 7 to 11 cycles used a sample-barcoded 5' primer and a J-beta primer mix. MiXCR was run by TCRdb on the 5' RACE reads, yielding one entry per CDR3 protein. The profile shows 910,000 or so distinct CDR3 sequences, approximately 50% of them singletons. The sample comprised blood. The receptors come from a woman aged 60-75 years in good health.

A word on this clonotype: This could be a read error, since a much larger clone is one nucleotide away. J is TRBJ2-5 and V is TRBV29-1; D might be TRBD2 (5 bases). CDR3 length equals 16 residues. Trimming stripped 8 bases from V and 2 bases from J, with 24 bases between. Germline V gives CDR1 SQVTM, CDR2 ANQGSEA. This CDR3 reads CSISDGERIPQETQYF. The DNA for the CDR3 is TGCAGCATCTCGGATGGGGAGCGCATTCCACAAGAGACCCAGTACTTC.

This clonotype has more than one count but fewer than ten. One junction end disagrees with the germline gene, perhaps due to a read error. The chain carries TRBV6-5 and TRBJ2-5; 7 positions match TRBD1. Germline-derived CDR1 and CDR2 are MNHEY and SVGAGI. CDR3 length equals 13 residues. The CDR3 DNA reads as TGTGCCGGCAGGACAGGCACCCAAGAGACCCAGTACTTC. Encoded protein: CAGRTGTQETQYF.

This clonotype turned up a few times. This chain uses TRBV5-1 with TRBJ1-4; 10 bases align to TRBD1. The J segment lost 8 bases and the V segment lost 4 bases, leaving 5 bases of the junction unmatched. The germline V gene encodes CDR1 SGHRS and CDR2 YFSETQ. This CDR3 contains 14 residues. CDR3 region: CASSPGTGEEKLFF. The CDR3 DNA sequence: TGCGCCAGCAGCCCTGGGACAGGGGAGGAAAAACTGTTTTTT.

In its sample, this clonotype was seen many times. This chain links TRBV12-3 or TRBV12-4 with TRBJ2-4; TRBD1 matches at 7 bases. J was trimmed by 8 bases and V by 5 bases; bases with no gene match: 6. The CDR3 runs to 13 residues. As DNA, the CDR3 is TGTGCCAGCAGTACCTTACAGGGGCACATTCAGTACTTC. Amino acid sequence: CASSTLQGHIQYF.

The chain has TRBV7-9 and TRBJ2-1; 11 bases match TRBD2. CDR3 length: 15 amino acids. The trim removed 2 bases at V and 5 bases at J, leaving 2 bases unmatched. Germline lookup yields CDR1 SEHNR and CDR2 FQNEAQ (reference sequence). This CDR3 reads CASSLKLAGDNEQFF. The CDR3 DNA reads TGTGCCAGCAGCTTAAAACTAGCGGGAGACAATGAGCAGTTCTTC.

Only a few counts were recorded for this clonotype. The V call is TRBV5-5, the J call TRBJ2-4; D ambiguous. The CDR3 contains 15 residues. Trimming removed 1 base at V and 0 bases at J, with 8 bases between. Germline V gives CDR1 SGHKS, CDR2 YYEKEE (reference sequence). The chain's CDR3 is CASSLSWVAKNIQYF. The CDR3 nucleotides read TGTGCCAGCAGCTTGTCCTGGGTAGCCAAAAACATTCAGTACTTC.

The genes are TRBV14 and TRBJ1-4; tentative D call: TRBD1 (5 bases). The CDR3 length is 19 residues. Germline-derived CDR1 and CDR2 are SGHDN and FVKESK. V was trimmed by 5 bases and J by 0 bases, leaving 22 bases between them. The CDR3 here is CASSGPGPRMGATNEKLFF. In nucleotides, the CDR3 is TGTGCCAGCAGCGGACCGGGACCGCGCATGGGGGCAACTAATGAAAAACTGTTTTTT. Together with reference TRBV14 and TRBJ1-4, the CDR3 gives the full variable domain: EAGVTQFPSHSVIEKGQTVTLRCDPISGHDNLYWYRRVMGKEIKFLLHFVKESKQDESGMPNNRFLAERTGGTYSTLKVQPAELEDSGVYFCASSGPGPRMGATNEKLFFGSGTQLSVL.

This clonotype was seen only a few times. The chain has TRBV6-2 or TRBV6-3 and TRBJ2-3; 7 bases fit TRBD2. After removal of 0 bases from V and 3 bases from J, the junction contained 6 bases not matched to a gene. In germline, CDR1 is MNHEY, CDR2 SVGEGT. This CDR3 has 16 amino acids. The CDR3 sequence: CASSYSAAGATDTQYF. DNA of the CDR3: TGTGCCAGCAGTTACTCTGCGGCGGGAGCAACAGATACGCAGTATTTT.

The chain combines TRBV6-2 or TRBV6-3 with TRBJ1-1, with D unresolved. The CDR3 totals 18 residues. CDR1 and CDR2 (germline): MNHEY, SVGEGT. V was pared by 1 base and J by 1 base, with 19 bases between. The CDR3 DNA reads as TGTGCCAGCAGTTACTTCCCGGGAGCTAGGTCACAGAACACTGAAGCTTTCTTT. Protein: CASSYFPGARSQNTEAFF.

V is TRBV14 and J is TRBJ1-2; tentative D call: TRBD1 (5 bases). Trimming cost V 1 base and J 6 bases, with 15 bases left between them. Germline CDR1 reads SGHDN; CDR2 reads FVKESK. This CDR3 is built from 15 residues. CDR3 in amino acids: CASSQVIRGTDGYTF. In DNA, the CDR3 is TGTGCCAGCAGCCAAGTTATCCGGGGGACGGATGGCTACACCTTC. Filled out from reference TRBV14 and TRBJ1-2, the complete variable domain reads EAGVTQFPSHSVIEKGQTVTLRCDPISGHDNLYWYRRVMGKEIKFLLHFVKESKQDESGMPNNRFLAERTGGTYSTLKVQPAELEDSGVYFCASSQVIRGTDGYTFGSGTRLTVV.

The chain uses TRBV3-1 and TRBJ2-3; tentatively, D is TRBD2 (5 bases). There are 13 residues in the CDR3. Germline V gene sequence: CDR1 LGHDT, CDR2 YNNKEL (reference sequence). V was clipped by 6 bases and J by 6 bases, with 13 bases between them. This CDR3 is CASSGLATDTQYF. CDR3 bases: TGTGCCAGCAGTGGGCTAGCAACGGATACGCAGTATTTT.

At least ten counts were recorded for this clonotype. Mismatch with germline at one junction end may stem from a read error. The rearrangement joins TRBV5-1 to TRBJ2-1; D not certain. CDR1 and CDR2 from the germline V gene are SGHRS and YFSETQ. The CDR3 contains 11 residues. The CDR3 bases are TGTGCCAGCAGCTCAAGGAGTGAGCAGTTCTTC. Translation gives CASSSRSEQFF.

This clonotype was seen a few times. This rearrangement joins TRBV19 to TRBJ2-3; D is unclear. From germline, CDR1 is LNHDA and CDR2 SQIVND (reference sequence). The CDR3 runs 12 residues. Trimming stripped 6 bases from V and 6 bases from J, with 10 bases between. CDR3 protein: CASSSVGDTQYF. The CDR3 DNA is TGTGCCAGTAGCTCGGTAGGGGATACGCAGTATTTT.

In DNA form, the CDR3 reads TGTGCCAGCAGCCCCCCGGTAGCGGGGGTGTTCGCAGATACGCAGTATTTT. It specifies CASSPPVAGVFADTQYF. V usage is TRBV3-1 and J usage is TRBJ2-3, with 9 bases aligning to TRBD2. The V segment lost 4 bases and the J segment 4 bases; nucleotides outside the gene matches: 12. CDR3 length equals 17 residues. Germline V CDR1 and CDR2: LGHDT, YNNKEL (reference sequence).

This chain uses TRBV9 with TRBJ2-1, with a weak D call TRBD1 (6 bases). Trimming pared 0 bases from V and 8 bases from J, leaving 9 bases between. CDR1 and CDR2 (germline): SGDLS, YYNGEE. This CDR3 contains 13 residues. CDR3 in amino acids: CASSVEQGYEQFF. The CDR3 region has the DNA TGTGCCAGCAGCGTAGAACAGGGCTATGAGCAGTTCTTC.

V gene TRBV29-1 combines with J gene TRBJ2-7, with D unresolved. The CDR3 consists of 13 residues. The germline gives CDR1 SQVTM, CDR2 ANQGSEA. The V end lost 0 bases, the J end lost 3 bases, and 9 bases lay between the germline ends. CDR3 protein: CSVEDPTFYEQYF. The DNA of the CDR3 is TGCAGCGTTGAAGATCCGACATTCTACGAGCAGTACTTC.

The rearrangement links TRBV6-5 to TRBJ2-4, with TRBD1 matching over 7 bases. The J call may be in error: the DNA end matches TRBJ2-7 better. This CDR3 has 15 residues. Per germline, CDR1 MNHEY and CDR2 SVGAGI. CDR3 protein: CASSYSDRANYEQYF. DNA for the CDR3: TGTGCCAGCAGTTACTCTGACAGGGCCAACTACGAGCAGTACTTC.

The rearrangement uses TRBV12-3 or TRBV12-4 and TRBJ2-1; a weak D match, TRBD2 (7 bases). V shed 6 bases and J shed 0 bases, with 18 bases lying between them. CDR3 length equals 17 residues. As DNA, the CDR3 is TGTGCCAGCAGCCGAGGGGGGGGCGGAAGCTCCTACAATGAGCAGTTCTTC. This encodes CASSRGGGGSSYNEQFF.

The chain is built from TRBV4-1 and TRBJ2-7, with D unresolved. Germline CDR1 and CDR2: MGHRA and YSYEKL. V lost 1 base to trimming and J lost 4 bases, with 11 bases between them. This CDR3 contains 14 residues. The CDR3 DNA follows: TGCGCCAGCAGCCAAGTAGTCGACGCTTACGAGCAGTACTTC. Encoded protein: CASSQVVDAYEQYF.

This clonotype was counted only a few times. V is TRBV7-2 and J is TRBJ1-1; D gene ambiguous. V lost 4 bases and J lost 6, with 9 bases in between. The CDR3 has 12 residues. Germline lookup yields CDR1 SGHTA and CDR2 FQGNSA. In nucleotides, the CDR3 is TGTGCCAGCAGCTACCACCACGCTGAAGCTTTCTTT. This sequence encodes CASSYHHAEAFF.

The rearrangement uses TRBV7-6 and TRBJ2-3; D is undetermined. CDR3 length equals 13 residues. V lost 5 bases, J lost 6 bases, and 12 bases lay in between. Germline V gene lookup returns CDR1 SGHVS and CDR2 FNYEAQ. The CDR3 DNA follows: TGTGCCAGCAGCCAAAACCTCCAGGATACGCAGTATTTT. This sequence encodes CASSQNLQDTQYF.

This rearrangement joins TRBV11-3 to TRBJ2-1; possible D gene TRBD1, 6 bases. Between the trimmed V and J ends, which lost 1 base and 2 bases, there was a span of 9 bases. Germline assignment: CDR1 SGHNT and CDR2 YENEEA. CDR3 size: 15 residues. CDR3 in DNA: TGTGCCAGCAGCTTAGGCAGGGGAGCCTACAATGAGCAGTTCTTC. The encoded protein is CASSLGRGAYNEQFF.

This clonotype was counted between two and nine times. The chain carries TRBV19 and TRBJ2-4; 9 nucleotides align to TRBD2. J gave up 8 bases and V 6 bases, and 11 bases lay outside the gene matches. CDR1 is LNHDA, CDR2 SQIVND, per germline (reference sequence). The CDR3 length is 15 residues. The CDR3 sequence: CASSLFSGRRYIQYF. The CDR3, as DNA: TGTGCCAGTAGCCTCTTTAGCGGGAGAAGGTACATTCAGTACTTC. The whole variable domain, remainder taken from reference TRBV19 and TRBJ2-4, is DGGITQSPKYLFRKEGQNVTLSCEQNLNHDAMYWYRQDPGQGLRLIYYSQIVNDFQKGDIAEGYSVSREKKESFPLTVTSAQKNPTAFYLCASSLFSGRRYIQYFGAGTRLSVL.

V gene TRBV7-2 combines with J gene TRBJ2-7, with D tentatively TRBD1 or TRBD2 (5 bases each). The CDR3 consists of 15 residues. The V gene lost 4 bases and the J gene lost 3 bases, with 16 bases spanning the gap. Per germline, CDR1 SGHTA and CDR2 FQGNSA. DNA of the CDR3: TGTGCCAGCAGCTCCGGGGCGGGTAATCGCTACGAGCAGTACTTC. This encodes CASSSGAGNRYEQYF.

The genes are TRBV29-1 and TRBJ2-7, with 9 bases that match TRBD1. CDR1 and CDR2 from the germline V gene are SQVTM and ANQGSEA. V gave up 6 bases and J gave up 1 base; unmatched junction bases: 4. CDR3 length: 13 amino acids. The chain's CDR3 is CSVGGTGSYEQYF. CDR3 bases: TGCAGCGTGGGGGGGACAGGGTCCTACGAGCAGTACTTC.

The chain carries TRBV4-3 and TRBJ1-2; D not resolved. The V gene's germline CDR1 is LGHNA and CDR2 YSLEER. CDR3 length equals 13 residues. V was shortened by 5 bases and J by 2 bases, with 9 bases between the two germline ends. The CDR3 DNA reads TGCGCCAGCAGCTACAGATTAAACTATGGCTACACCTTC. It specifies CASSYRLNYGYTF.

V usage is TRBV5-6 and J usage is TRBJ2-3, with a tentative D call TRBD2 (6 bases). There are 13 residues in the CDR3. Germline lookup yields CDR1 SGHDT and CDR2 YYEEEE. Trimming removed 4 bases at V and 4 bases at J, with 10 bases between. The CDR3 loop reads CASSHPGADTQYF. CDR3 nucleotide sequence: TGTGCCAGCAGCCACCCGGGGGCAGATACGCAGTATTTT. The entire variable domain, with the rest obtained from reference TRBV5-6 and TRBJ2-3, is as follows: DAGVTQSPTHLIKTRGQQVTLRCSPKSGHDTVSWYQQALGQGPQFIFQYYEEEERQRGNFPDRFSGHQFPNYSSELNVNALLLGDSALYLCASSHPGADTQYFGPGTRLTVL.